One sample yielded the 30 T cell receptor beta chains listed below, sequenced in a study of T cell clusters in autoimmune cytopenias. One tube held mixed TRB-A and TRB-B primer pools for touch-down PCR. Each CDR3 protein gets one entry in TCRdb, which reprocessed the multiplex PCR reads and gives no DNA. The clone table shows about 9,500 distinct CDR3 sequences, with the ten largest holding around 8.7%. TRB amplification used approximately 250 ng of peripheral blood genomic DNA. Material for sequencing was peripheral blood. These receptors all come from a human donor with an autoimmune cytopenia or autoimmune hepatitis (not recorded which).

This clonotype shows up as medium-sized (0.01 to 0.1%) by frequency. The genes are TRBV6-1 and TRBJ1-6; as DNA is missing, the TRBD1 call by TCRdb cannot be tested. This CDR3 contains 20 residues. CDR1 is MNHNS, CDR2 SASEGT, per germline. This CDR3 reads CASSDRSSRGGFYENSPLHF.

This clonotype is labeled medium-sized based on frequency. V and J are TRBV19 and TRBJ2-2; TCRdb reports TRBD2, a call that lacks DNA to check it against. This CDR3 contains 15 residues. The germline gives CDR1 LNHDA, CDR2 SQIVND (reference sequence). CDR3 loop: CASRGTSANTGELFF.

The V and J genes are TRBV18 and TRBJ2-5. CDR3 size: 13 residues. CDR1 is KGHSH, CDR2 LQKENI, per germline. CDR3 sequence reads: CASSPGTQETQYF.

This clonotype is identified as medium-sized from frequency. V is TRBV29-1 and J is TRBJ2-3; TCRdb reports TRBD2, a call that lacks DNA to check it against. Germline V gene sequence: CDR1 SQVTM, CDR2 ANQGSEA. The CDR3 is 13 residues long. The CDR3 spells CSVLAGYFDTQYF.

The V and J genes are TRBV7-2 and TRBJ1-1; TCRdb outputs TRBD1, but without DNA this stays unchecked. The CDR3 extends over 13 amino acids. Germline V gene data show CDR1 as SGHTA and CDR2 as FQGNSA. This CDR3 reads CASSLVIQGKAFF. The entire variable domain, with the rest obtained from reference TRBV7-2 and TRBJ1-1, is as follows: GAGVSQSPSNKVTEKGKDVELRCDPISGHTALYWYRQSLGQGLEFLIYFQGNSAPDKSGLPSDRFSAERTGGSVSTLTIQRTQQEDSAVYLCASSLVIQGKAFFGQGTRLTVV.

The chain carries TRBV5-1 and TRBJ2-1; without DNA, the TCRdb call of TRBD1 cannot be checked. Germline values: CDR1 SGHRS, CDR2 YFSETQ. This CDR3 has 16 residues. The CDR3 sequence: CASSAFGQGIYNEQFF.

Its frequency marks this clonotype as medium-sized. This chain links TRBV19 with TRBJ2-1; lacking DNA, the TRBD1 call made by TCRdb goes unchecked. This CDR3 region has 14 residues. The germline CDR1 and CDR2 sequences are LNHDA and SQIVND (reference sequence). The CDR3 loop reads CASSKGQTYNEQFF. Using reference TRBV19 and TRBJ2-1 for the parts outside the CDR3, the full variable domain is DGGITQSPKYLFRKEGQNVTLSCEQNLNHDAMYWYRQDPGQGLRLIYYSQIVNDFQKGDIAEGYSVSREKKESFPLTVTSAQKNPTAFYLCASSKGQTYNEQFFGPGTRLTVL.

The V gene is TRBV5-6, the J gene TRBJ1-4; TCRdb selects TRBD1, and the lack of DNA leaves this call unchecked. The length of the CDR3 is 17 residues. CDR1 SGHDT and CDR2 YYEEEE come from the germline V gene. This CDR3 is CASSLAGQGGTNEKLFF.

Frequency places this clonotype as medium-sized (0.01 to 0.1%). V and J are TRBV30 and TRBJ1-5; TCRdb returns TRBD1, unconfirmable since there is no DNA. The germline V gene encodes CDR1 GTSNPN and CDR2 SVGIG (reference sequence). This CDR3 spans 14 amino acids. CDR3 region: CAWSEGGAGQPQHF.

This clonotype counts as large by frequency. The V call is TRBV6-1, the J call TRBJ2-3. CDR1 and CDR2 (germline): MNHNS, SASEGT. This CDR3 comprises 12 residues. This CDR3 reads CASSVAADTQYF.

The CDR3 protein is CSPPDRVKEETQYF. The chain couples TRBV20-1 to TRBJ2-5; TCRdb's D call, TRBD1, is unchecked because there is no DNA. This CDR3 contains 14 residues. The germline V gene encodes CDR1 DFQATT and CDR2 SNEGSKA (reference sequence).

The CDR3 loop reads CASSQASGVGVGTQYF. The rearrangement joins TRBV4-1 to TRBJ2-3; as DNA is missing, the TRBD2 call by TCRdb cannot be tested. This CDR3 comprises 16 residues. Germline V gene sequence: CDR1 MGHRA, CDR2 YSYEKL.

The chain has TRBV20-1 and TRBJ2-3; TCRdb gives TRBD2 as the D gene, but with no DNA this cannot be confirmed. Germline loops: CDR1 DFQATT, CDR2 SNEGSKA (reference sequence). The CDR3 spans 14 residues. The CDR3 sequence: CSASDRAQARTQYF.

This clonotype counts as medium-sized by frequency. The chain links TRBV12-3 or TRBV12-4 to TRBJ2-7. The CDR3 runs to 12 residues. CDR3 region: CASSSGYYEQYF.

The CDR3 here is CATSTPGQAYEQYF. The rearrangement joins TRBV15 to TRBJ2-7; TCRdb designates TRBD1, a call that cannot be tested without DNA. This CDR3 is 14 amino acids long. Germline V gene lookup returns CDR1 LNHNV and CDR2 YYDKDF (reference sequence).

CDR3 region: CAISGRQGNSPLHF. The chain carries TRBV10-3 and TRBJ1-6; TCRdb's D call of TRBD1 is untestable without DNA. The CDR3 consists of 14 residues. CDR1 and CDR2 (germline): ENHRY, SYGVKD.

Judged by frequency, this clonotype is medium-sized (0.01 to 0.1%). The V and J genes are TRBV6-5 and TRBJ2-3; TCRdb's D call, TRBD1, is unchecked because there is no DNA. This CDR3 has 14 amino acids. The germline gives CDR1 MNHEY, CDR2 SVGAGI. This CDR3 reads CASSNRGSTDTQYF.

This clonotype is medium-sized by frequency. CDR3 amino acids: CASSLAGGADTQYF. The rearrangement uses TRBV5-4 and TRBJ2-3; as DNA is missing, the TRBD1 call by TCRdb cannot be tested. This CDR3 has 14 amino acids. CDR1 is SGHNT, CDR2 YYREEE, per germline (reference sequence).

The CDR3 spells CATSRDLGAGGYTF. The V gene is TRBV15, the J gene TRBJ1-2; TCRdb lists TRBD1, though no DNA is available to test this call. Germline assignment: CDR1 LNHNV and CDR2 YYDKDF (reference sequence). CDR3 length: 14 amino acids.

In terms of frequency, this clonotype is medium-sized (0.01 to 0.1%). The rearrangement uses TRBV12-3 or TRBV12-4 and TRBJ2-2; TCRdb's D gene call, TRBD1, goes unchecked for lack of DNA. This CDR3 has 16 amino acids. The CDR3 sequence is CASRLPRGHDTGELFF.

This clonotype counts as medium-sized by frequency. The CDR3 reads CASRFQFDNSPLHF. V usage is TRBV6-5 and J usage is TRBJ1-6. Germline V gives CDR1 MNHEY, CDR2 SVGAGI. The CDR3 loop spans 14 amino acids.

This clonotype is classed as medium-sized by frequency. The chain is built from TRBV19 and TRBJ1-4; the D call of TRBD1 rests on TCRdb alone, since no DNA is present to check it. The CDR3 consists of 14 residues. The V gene's germline CDR1 is LNHDA and CDR2 SQIVND (reference sequence). The CDR3 loop is CASSTLGVGYRLFF.

By frequency, this clonotype registers medium-sized (0.01 to 0.1%). This chain uses TRBV30 with TRBJ2-4. This CDR3 is 12 amino acids long. Germline CDR1 and CDR2: GTSNPN and SVGIG (reference sequence). CDR3 amino acids: CAWSFAKNIQYF.

The chain links TRBV7-2 to TRBJ2-1; TCRdb lists TRBD2, though no DNA is available to test this call. Per the germline V gene, CDR1 is SGHTA and CDR2 is FQGNSA. CDR3 length: 15 amino acids. CDR3: CASRTSGGASNEQFF.

J is TRBJ1-4 and V is TRBV18; TCRdb designates TRBD1, a call that cannot be tested without DNA. Germline V lookup: CDR1 KGHSH, CDR2 LQKENI. CDR3 size: 15 residues. The CDR3 loop is CASSPRTANNEKLFF.

The chain recombines TRBV10-1 with TRBJ1-2; as DNA is missing, the TRBD1 call by TCRdb cannot be tested. The germline V gene has CDR1 WNHNN and CDR2 SYGVQD (reference sequence). The CDR3 is 11 amino acids. CDR3 in amino acids: CARQGANGYTF.

The chain's CDR3 is CASSLVGGGELFF. V and J are TRBV7-9 and TRBJ2-2; TCRdb selects TRBD1, and the lack of DNA leaves this call unchecked. This CDR3 spans 13 amino acids. CDR1 SEHNR and CDR2 FQNEAQ come from the germline V gene (reference sequence).

This chain joins TRBV24-1 and TRBJ2-1; without DNA, the TCRdb call of TRBD1 cannot be checked. Germline CDR1 KGHDR, CDR2 SFDVKD. The CDR3 loop spans 20 amino acids. The CDR3 loop reads CATSDKRQGSGGTRRNEQFF.

This rearrangement joins TRBV5-1 to TRBJ2-1; the TCRdb call, TRBD2, lacks DNA for checking. Germline V lookup: CDR1 SGHRS, CDR2 YFSETQ. This CDR3 has 14 residues. CDR3 region: CASRVSWESFIQFF.

The J gene is TRBJ2-7, the V gene TRBV6-1; lacking DNA, the TRBD1 call made by TCRdb goes unchecked. Germline V gene data show CDR1 as MNHNS and CDR2 as SASEGT. This CDR3 contains 14 residues. The CDR3 loop reads CASSTPGGWYEQYF.